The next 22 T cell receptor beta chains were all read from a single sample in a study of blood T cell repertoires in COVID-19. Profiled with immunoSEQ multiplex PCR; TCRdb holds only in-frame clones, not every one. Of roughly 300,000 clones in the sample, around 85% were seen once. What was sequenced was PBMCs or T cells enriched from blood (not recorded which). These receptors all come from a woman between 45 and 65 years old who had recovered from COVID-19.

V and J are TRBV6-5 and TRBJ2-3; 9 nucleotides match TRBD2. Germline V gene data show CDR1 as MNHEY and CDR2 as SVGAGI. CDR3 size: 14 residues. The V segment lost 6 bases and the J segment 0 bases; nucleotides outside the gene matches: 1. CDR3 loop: CASRLAGSTDTQYF. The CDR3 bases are TGTGCCAGCAGGCTAGCGGGGAGCACAGATACGCAGTATTTT.

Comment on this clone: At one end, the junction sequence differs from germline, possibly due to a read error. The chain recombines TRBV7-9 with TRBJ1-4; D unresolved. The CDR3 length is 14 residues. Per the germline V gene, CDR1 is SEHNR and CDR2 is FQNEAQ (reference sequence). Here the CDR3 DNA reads TGTGCCAGCAGCTTAGGCGCCAATAATGGAAAACTGTTTTTT. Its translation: CASSLGANNGKLFF.

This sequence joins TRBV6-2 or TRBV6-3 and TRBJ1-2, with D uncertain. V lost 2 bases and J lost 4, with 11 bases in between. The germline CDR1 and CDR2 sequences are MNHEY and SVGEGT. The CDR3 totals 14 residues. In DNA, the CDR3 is TGTGCCAGCAGTTACGGCGGGCCTGGCTATGGCTACACCTTC. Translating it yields CASSYGGPGYGYTF.

The CDR3 sequence: CASSESLAGQETQYF. The CDR3 nucleotides are TGTGCCAGCAGTGAAAGCCTAGCGGGGCAAGAGACCCAGTACTTC. The chain couples TRBV6-1 to TRBJ2-5; TRBD2 matches at 9 bases. The germline V gene has CDR1 MNHNS and CDR2 SASEGT. The length of the CDR3 is 15 residues. Trimming removed 2 bases from V and 2 bases from J; junction bases left unmatched: 3.

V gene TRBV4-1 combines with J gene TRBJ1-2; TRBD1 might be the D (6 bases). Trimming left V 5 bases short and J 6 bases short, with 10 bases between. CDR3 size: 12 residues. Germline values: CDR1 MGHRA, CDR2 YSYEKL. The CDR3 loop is CASSGQINGYTF. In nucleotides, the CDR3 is TGCGCCAGCAGCGGACAGATCAATGGCTACACCTTC.

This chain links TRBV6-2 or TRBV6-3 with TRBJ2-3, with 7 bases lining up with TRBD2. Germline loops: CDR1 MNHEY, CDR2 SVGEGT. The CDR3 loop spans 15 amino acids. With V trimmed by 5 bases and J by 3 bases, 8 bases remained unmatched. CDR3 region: CASSMGGSKTDTQYF. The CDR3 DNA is TGTGCCAGCAGTATGGGGGGGAGTAAGACAGATACGCAGTATTTT.

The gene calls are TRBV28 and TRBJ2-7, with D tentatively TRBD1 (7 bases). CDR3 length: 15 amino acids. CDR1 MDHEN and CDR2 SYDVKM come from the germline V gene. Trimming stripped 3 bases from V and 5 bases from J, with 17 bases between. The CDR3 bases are TGTGCCAGCAGTTTGGAAGTCGGCAGGGGGGACGAGCAGTACTTC. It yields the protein CASSLEVGRGDEQYF.

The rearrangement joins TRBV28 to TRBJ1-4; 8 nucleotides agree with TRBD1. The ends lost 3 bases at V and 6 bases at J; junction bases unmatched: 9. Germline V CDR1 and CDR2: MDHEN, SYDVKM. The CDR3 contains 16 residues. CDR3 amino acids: CASSLVRGRSDEKLFF. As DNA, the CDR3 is TGTGCCAGCAGTTTGGTCAGGGGGCGTTCGGATGAAAAACTGTTTTTT.

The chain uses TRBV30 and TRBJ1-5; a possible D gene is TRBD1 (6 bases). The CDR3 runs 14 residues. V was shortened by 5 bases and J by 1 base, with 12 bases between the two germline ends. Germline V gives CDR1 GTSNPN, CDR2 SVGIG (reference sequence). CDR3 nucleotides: TGTGCCTGGCAGAGGGGGAAGAGCAATCAGCCCCAGCATTTT. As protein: CAWQRGKSNQPQHF.

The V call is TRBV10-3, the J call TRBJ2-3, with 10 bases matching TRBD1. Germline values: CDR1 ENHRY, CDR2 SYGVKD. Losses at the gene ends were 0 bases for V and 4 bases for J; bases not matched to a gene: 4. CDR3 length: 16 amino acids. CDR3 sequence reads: CAISESDRGGADTQYF. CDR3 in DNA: TGTGCCATCAGTGAGTCGGACAGGGGGGGAGCAGATACGCAGTATTTT.

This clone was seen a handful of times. The CDR3 DNA is TGTGCCAGCATGCCAGAGTGGAGCACTGAAGCTTTCTTT. This gives the protein CASMPEWSTEAFF. The V and J genes are TRBV11-2 and TRBJ1-1; unclear D gene. The CDR3 runs to 13 residues. V lost 7 bases to trimming and J lost 4 bases, with 13 bases between them. CDR1 SGHAT and CDR2 FQNNGV come from the germline V gene. The complete variable domain, with remaining parts taken from reference TRBV11-2 and TRBJ1-1, reads EAGVAQSPRYKIIEKRQSVAFWCNPISGHATLYWYQQILGQGPKLLIQFQNNGVVDDSQLPKDRFSAERLKGVDSTLKIQPAKLEDSAVYLCASMPEWSTEAFFGQGTRLTVV.

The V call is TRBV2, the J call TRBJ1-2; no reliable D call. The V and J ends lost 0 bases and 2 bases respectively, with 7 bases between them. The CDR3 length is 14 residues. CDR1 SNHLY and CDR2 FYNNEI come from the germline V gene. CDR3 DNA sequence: TGTGCCAGCAGTGAAGCTGGAGTAAACTATGGCTACACCTTC. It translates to CASSEAGVNYGYTF.

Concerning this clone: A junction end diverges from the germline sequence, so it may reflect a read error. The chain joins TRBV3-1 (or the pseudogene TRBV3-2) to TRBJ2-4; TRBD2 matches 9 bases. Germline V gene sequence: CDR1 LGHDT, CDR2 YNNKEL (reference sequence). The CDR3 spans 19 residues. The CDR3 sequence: CASSPPLAGSLLAKTIQYF. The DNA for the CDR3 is TGTGCCAGCAGCCCCCCCCTAGCGGGGAGCCTCTTAGCCAAAACCATTCAGTACTTC.

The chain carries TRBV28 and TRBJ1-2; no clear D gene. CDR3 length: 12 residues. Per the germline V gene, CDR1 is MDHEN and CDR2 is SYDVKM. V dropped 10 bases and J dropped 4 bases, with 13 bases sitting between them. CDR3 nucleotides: TGTGCCATCCCACGGGGTGTCTATGGCTACACCTTC. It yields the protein CAIPRGVYGYTF.

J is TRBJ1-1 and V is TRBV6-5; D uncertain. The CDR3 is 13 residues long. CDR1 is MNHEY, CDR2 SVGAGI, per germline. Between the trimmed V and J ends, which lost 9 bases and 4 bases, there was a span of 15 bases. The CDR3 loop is CASRVSSSTEAFF. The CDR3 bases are TGTGCCAGTCGCGTATCTTCGAGCACTGAAGCTTTCTTT.

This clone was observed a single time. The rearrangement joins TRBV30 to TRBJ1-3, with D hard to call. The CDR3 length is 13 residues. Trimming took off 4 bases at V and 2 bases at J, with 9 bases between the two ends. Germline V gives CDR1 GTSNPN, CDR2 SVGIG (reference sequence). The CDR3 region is CAWILGAGNTIYF. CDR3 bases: TGTGCCTGGATTCTGGGAGCTGGAAACACCATATATTTT.

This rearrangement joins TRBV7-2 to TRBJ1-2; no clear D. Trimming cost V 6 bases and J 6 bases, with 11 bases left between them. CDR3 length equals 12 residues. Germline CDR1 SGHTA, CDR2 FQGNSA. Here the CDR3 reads CASRSPADGYTF. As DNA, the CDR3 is TGTGCCAGCAGATCCCCGGCGGATGGCTACACCTTC.

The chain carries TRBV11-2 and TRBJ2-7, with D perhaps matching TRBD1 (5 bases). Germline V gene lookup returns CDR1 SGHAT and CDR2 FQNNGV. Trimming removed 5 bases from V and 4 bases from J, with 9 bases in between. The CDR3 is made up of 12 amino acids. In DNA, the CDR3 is TGTGCCAGCAGCGAACAGGTTTACGAGCAGTACTTC. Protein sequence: CASSEQVYEQYF.

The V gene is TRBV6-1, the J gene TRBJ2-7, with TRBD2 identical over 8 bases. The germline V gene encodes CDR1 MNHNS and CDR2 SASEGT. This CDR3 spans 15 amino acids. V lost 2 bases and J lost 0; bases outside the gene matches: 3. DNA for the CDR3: TGTGCCAGCAGTGAATTAGCGGGACCCTCCTACGAGCAGTACTTC. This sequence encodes CASSELAGPSYEQYF.

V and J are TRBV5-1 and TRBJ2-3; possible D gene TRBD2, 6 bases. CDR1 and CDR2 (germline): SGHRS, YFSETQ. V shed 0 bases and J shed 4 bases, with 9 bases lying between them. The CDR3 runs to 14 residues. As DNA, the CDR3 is TGCGCCAGCAGCTTGGGTGCGGGGCCAGATACGCAGTATTTT. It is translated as CASSLGAGPDTQYF.

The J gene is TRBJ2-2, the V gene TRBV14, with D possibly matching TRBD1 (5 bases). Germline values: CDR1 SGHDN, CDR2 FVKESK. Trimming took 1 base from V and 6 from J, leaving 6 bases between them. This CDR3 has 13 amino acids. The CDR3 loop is CASSQGQSGELFF. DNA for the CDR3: TGTGCCAGCAGCCAAGGACAGTCCGGGGAGCTGTTTTTT.

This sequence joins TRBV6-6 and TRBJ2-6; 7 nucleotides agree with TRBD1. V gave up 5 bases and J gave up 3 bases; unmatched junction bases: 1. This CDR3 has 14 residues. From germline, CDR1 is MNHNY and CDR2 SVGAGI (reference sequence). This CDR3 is CASSDRDGANVLTF. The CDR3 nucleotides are TGTGCCAGCAGTGACAGGGATGGGGCCAACGTCCTGACTTTC.